One and the same sample provided the 30 T cell receptor beta chains below, sequenced in a study of Graves' ophthalmopathy and Graves' hyperthyroidism. The sequenced template was RNA, covering the TCR beta CDR3 region. First-round RT-PCR with HTBI primers preceded a second-round multiplex PCR. TCRdb reanalysed the multiplex PCR reads using MiXCR and keeps one entry per CDR3 protein. Among about 180,000 distinct CDR3 sequences listed, 30% to 45% were seen once. The source material was peripheral blood. These TCRs come from a woman aged 35 to 49 with Graves' ophthalmopathy.

DNA for the CDR3: TGTGCCAGCAGTGAATCCGGGACAGGGGGCGAGCAGTACTTC. Translation gives CASSESGTGGEQYF. The chain couples TRBV12-3 or TRBV12-4 to TRBJ2-7; 11 bases line up with TRBD1. This CDR3 has 14 amino acids. The ends lost 5 bases at V and 6 bases at J; junction bases unmatched: 6.

This clonotype was picked up many times. The chain uses TRBV12-5 and TRBJ2-5; perhaps TRBD2 as D (6 bases). The V end lost 6 bases, the J end lost 5 bases, and 13 bases lay between the germline ends. CDR3 size: 13 residues. Germline loops: CDR1 LGHNT, CDR2 FRNRAP. The CDR3 DNA is TGTGCTAGTGGAACGGGGGAGGAGGAGACCCAGTACTTC. Encoded protein: CASGTGEEETQYF.

The genes are TRBV6-1 and TRBJ2-5; D perhaps matches TRBD2 (5 bases). The length of the CDR3 is 14 residues. Germline CDR1 reads MNHNS; CDR2 reads SASEGT. V lost 2 bases, J lost 7 bases, and 14 bases lay in between. The CDR3 DNA reads TGTGCCAGCAGTGAAAATAACGACGGAGGGACCCAGTACTTC. This sequence encodes CASSENNDGGTQYF.

By proportion, this clonotype is medium-sized. The V and J genes are TRBV6-1 and TRBJ2-5, with TRBD1 as a possible D gene (5 bases). The CDR3 runs 13 residues. The V end lost 4 bases, the J end lost 7 bases, and 13 bases lay between the germline ends. Germline V CDR1 and CDR2: MNHNS, SASEGT. This chain's CDR3 is CASSGGRGGTQYF. DNA of the CDR3: TGTGCCAGCAGTGGGGGAAGGGGTGGGACCCAGTACTTC.

This clonotype has just a few counts. The rearrangement joins TRBV6-1 to TRBJ1-1; 7 bases align to TRBD1. J gave up 2 bases and V 6 bases, and 6 bases lay outside the gene matches. Germline loops: CDR1 MNHNS, CDR2 SASEGT. The CDR3 runs to 14 residues. CDR3 region: CASRTTGDNTEAFF. CDR3 in DNA: TGTGCCAGCAGGACAACAGGGGACAACACTGAAGCTTTCTTT.

The genes are TRBV12-3 or TRBV12-4 and TRBJ1-1, with D perhaps matching TRBD1 (6 bases). Between the trimmed V and J ends, which lost 5 bases and 5 bases, there was a span of 9 bases. The CDR3 contains 12 residues. CDR3: CASSEGGTEAFF. The CDR3 DNA reads as TGTGCCAGCAGTGAAGGGGGAACTGAAGCTTTCTTT.

The chain joins TRBV6-1 to TRBJ1-5; no reliable D call. Trimming took 9 bases from V and 4 from J, leaving 16 bases between them. The germline CDR1 and CDR2 sequences are MNHNS and SASEGT. The CDR3 spans 14 residues. The CDR3 DNA is TGTGCCAGTTCCGACACCAAGAAGAATCAGCCCCAGCATTTT. Its protein is CASSDTKKNQPQHF.

This sequence joins TRBV28 and TRBJ1-2, with D tentatively TRBD1 (5 bases). V lost 4 bases and J 2 bases, leaving 17 bases between the germline ends. The CDR3 runs to 16 residues. Germline V CDR1 and CDR2: MDHEN, SYDVKM. The DNA for the CDR3 is TGTGCCAGCAGTTCTGGGGGTGCAGGCGCGAACTATGGCTACACCTTC. Protein: CASSSGGAGANYGYTF.

This clonotype was recorded many times. This chain uses TRBV3-1 with TRBJ2-5; 8 bases align to TRBD2. V shed 6 bases and J 4 bases; nucleotides not matched to a gene: 16. The CDR3 contains 17 residues. The germline CDR1 and CDR2 sequences are LGHDT and YNNKEL (reference sequence). The CDR3 spells CASRQLSGLALRETQYF. DNA for the CDR3: TGTGCCAGCAGACAACTGTCCGGACTAGCTTTAAGAGAGACCCAGTACTTC.

This clonotype was counted once. The V call is TRBV28, the J call TRBJ1-5; D remains ambiguous. Trimming pared 1 base from V and 6 bases from J, leaving 7 bases between. The CDR3 sequence is 13 residues long. The germline gives CDR1 MDHEN, CDR2 SYDVKM. The DNA for the CDR3 is TGTGCCAGCAGTTTATCCCCCCCTCAGCCCCAGCATTTT. The encoded protein is CASSLSPPQPQHF.

The chain combines TRBV5-5 with TRBJ2-7, with D perhaps TRBD2 (5 bases). CDR1 SGHKS and CDR2 YYEKEE come from the germline V gene (reference sequence). Trimming took off 2 bases at V and 0 bases at J, with 12 bases between the two ends. The CDR3 runs to 15 residues. The CDR3 sequence: CASSFRGLASYEQYF. The CDR3 region has the DNA TGTGCCAGCAGCTTCCGAGGACTGGCCTCCTACGAGCAGTACTTC.

This clonotype qualifies as medium-sized. The chain recombines TRBV12-3 or TRBV12-4 with TRBJ2-5; the D gene is possibly TRBD1 (6 bases). The ends were cut back, 7 bases at V and 5 bases at J, with 20 bases in the middle. CDR3 size: 15 residues. The DNA of the CDR3 is TGTGCCAGCAACTCCGATCAGGGGCCGAGGGAGACCCAGTACTTC. Translating gives CASNSDQGPRETQYF.

This clonotype was recorded at least ten times. The J gene is TRBJ2-3, the V gene TRBV11-2; D may be TRBD2 (6 bases). From germline, CDR1 is SGHAT and CDR2 FQNNGV. CDR3 length: 17 residues. V gave up 0 bases and J gave up 6 bases, with 19 bases separating them. CDR3 in amino acids: CASSLETGRGKADTQYF. CDR3 nucleotides: TGTGCCAGCAGCTTAGAAACTGGTCGGGGGAAGGCGGATACGCAGTATTTT.

This chain links TRBV7-9 with TRBJ1-1; D may be TRBD1 (5 bases). CDR1 is SEHNR and CDR2 is FQNEAQ in the germline V gene (reference sequence). There are 15 residues in the CDR3. The V end was cut by 5 bases, the J end by 6 bases, with 19 bases between. CDR3 sequence reads: CASSHTGGGGAEAFF. The CDR3 coding sequence is TGTGCCAGCAGCCATACTGGGGGAGGAGGCGCTGAAGCTTTCTTT.

The gene calls are TRBV6-1 and TRBJ2-7; 7 bases match TRBD1. There are 12 residues in the CDR3. Trimming cost V 6 bases and J 3 bases; bases outside gene matches: 2. CDR1 is MNHNS and CDR2 is SASEGT in the germline V gene. CDR3 in DNA: TGTGCCAGCAGGGACAGGTACTACGAGCAGTACTTC. This sequence encodes CASRDRYYEQYF.

The genes are TRBV28 and TRBJ1-5; no reliable D call. The V end was cut by 6 bases, the J end by 7 bases, with 10 bases between. From germline, CDR1 is MDHEN and CDR2 SYDVKM. The CDR3 loop spans 12 amino acids. DNA of the CDR3: TGTGCCAGCAGACGCATTTGGCAGCCCCAGCATTTT. Encoded protein: CASRRIWQPQHF.

This clonotype appeared many times. The rearrangement uses TRBV19 and TRBJ1-2, with TRBD1 matching 7 bases. The CDR3 has 16 amino acids. CDR1 is LNHDA and CDR2 is SQIVND in the germline V gene (reference sequence). Losses at the gene ends were 0 bases for V and 6 bases for J; bases not matched to a gene: 10. The CDR3 loop is CASSIDPLGQADGYTF. CDR3 DNA sequence: TGTGCCAGTAGTATAGATCCCCTCGGACAGGCTGATGGCTACACCTTC.

This clonotype showed up many times. The rearrangement joins TRBV20-1 to TRBJ1-3, with TRBD1 identical over 7 bases. There are 17 residues in the CDR3. The trim removed 0 bases at V and 3 bases at J, leaving 11 bases unmatched. CDR1 DFQATT and CDR2 SNEGSKA come from the germline V gene (reference sequence). In nucleotides, the CDR3 is TGCAGTGCTAGAGATCCCCGACAGGGTAGGATTGGAAACACCATATATTTT. This codes for CSARDPRQGRIGNTIYF.

The chain employs TRBV28 and TRBJ2-5; 9 positions agree with TRBD1. CDR3 size: 15 residues. Germline V gives CDR1 MDHEN, CDR2 SYDVKM. V trimming: 4 bases; J trimming: 2 bases; junction bases outside the gene matches: 5. The CDR3 sequence: CASSSAGTGQETQYF. The CDR3 DNA follows: TGTGCCAGCAGTTCCGCCGGGACAGGGCAAGAGACCCAGTACTTC.

This clonotype appeared once. V is TRBV6-1 and J is TRBJ1-1, with D tentatively TRBD1 (5 bases). CDR3 length: 13 amino acids. With 8 bases removed from V and 4 bases from J, the gap between germline ends came to 14 bases. Germline V lookup: CDR1 MNHNS, CDR2 SASEGT. The CDR3 region has the DNA TGTGCCAGCCAACTCTTCGGGGGCACTGAAGCTTTCTTT. Encoded protein: CASQLFGGTEAFF.

This clonotype was seen many times. The J gene is TRBJ2-7, the V gene TRBV12-3 or TRBV12-4; no clear D gene. With 6 bases removed from V and 1 base from J, the gap between germline ends came to 13 bases. This CDR3 is 14 amino acids long. The CDR3 spells CASSPEKTSYEQYF. In nucleotides, the CDR3 is TGTGCCAGCAGCCCTGAGAAAACGTCCTACGAGCAGTACTTC.

This clonotype was picked up many times. The chain joins TRBV20-1 to TRBJ2-7, with 7 bases identical to TRBD2. The CDR3 length is 16 residues. V dropped 3 bases and J dropped 4; count of bases not matched to a gene: 15. Germline CDR1 DFQATT, CDR2 SNEGSKA (reference sequence). This CDR3 is CSASYLGLTSEYEQYF. The CDR3 region has the DNA TGCAGTGCTAGTTACTTGGGTCTAACTAGCGAGTACGAGCAGTACTTC.

In its sample, this clonotype was seen many times. The rearrangement uses TRBV20-1 and TRBJ2-2, with no clear D. V lost 7 bases, J lost 3 bases, and 12 bases lay in between. Germline V gene lookup returns CDR1 DFQATT and CDR2 SNEGSKA (reference sequence). The CDR3 covers 13 residues. Written as DNA, the CDR3 is TGCAGTGTCGGGCTAGGAGACACCGGGGAGCTGTTTTTT. The encoded protein is CSVGLGDTGELFF.

This clonotype has just one count. The V and J genes are TRBV7-2 and TRBJ1-1, with D tentatively TRBD1 (5 bases). V was clipped by 5 bases and J by 4 bases, with 11 bases between them. Germline V lookup: CDR1 SGHTA, CDR2 FQGNSA. The CDR3 contains 13 residues. The CDR3 loop is CASSPGWATEAFF. The CDR3, as DNA: TGTGCCAGCAGCCCAGGGTGGGCCACTGAAGCTTTCTTT.

This clonotype was counted many times. The rearrangement links TRBV7-2 to TRBJ2-1; D ambiguous. The V and J ends lost 5 bases and 2 bases respectively, with 16 bases between them. CDR3 size: 16 residues. Germline lookup yields CDR1 SGHTA and CDR2 FQGNSA. CDR3 protein: CASSPTFAEAYNEQFF. For the CDR3, the DNA is TGTGCCAGCAGCCCAACCTTCGCGGAAGCCTACAATGAGCAGTTCTTC.

The chain uses TRBV6-1 and TRBJ2-5; 8 positions match TRBD1. CDR1 and CDR2 (germline): MNHNS, SASEGT. The junction had 8 bases not matched to a gene; V was cut back by 6 bases and J by 5 bases. CDR3 length: 14 residues. CDR3 region: CASSATGVRETQYF. In DNA form, the CDR3 reads TGTGCCAGCAGCGCGACAGGGGTTAGGGAGACCCAGTACTTC.

V usage is TRBV30 and J usage is TRBJ2-5, with D perhaps assigned TRBD1 or TRBD2 (5 bases each). The CDR3 loop spans 14 amino acids. V gave up 4 bases and J gave up 4 bases, with 16 bases separating them. The germline V gene encodes CDR1 GTSNPN and CDR2 SVGIG (reference sequence). CDR3 DNA sequence: TGTGCCTGGAAGGGGAGATCGACTTTAGAGACCCAGTACTTC. It is translated as CAWKGRSTLETQYF.

The rearrangement joins TRBV6-2 or TRBV6-3 to TRBJ2-5; 9 bases agree with TRBD2. Per the germline V gene, CDR1 is MNHEY and CDR2 is SVGEGT. The CDR3 is made up of 17 amino acids. The junction had 14 bases not matched to a gene; V was cut back by 6 bases and J by 3 bases. The CDR3 DNA sequence: TGTGCCAGCAGCCGGGTGTTTATAGCGGGAGTTGAAGAGACCCAGTACTTC. It is translated as CASSRVFIAGVEETQYF.

In its sample, this clonotype was seen many times. CDR3 sequence reads: CASSWSGGGNEQYF. CDR3 DNA: TGTGCCAGCAGTTGGTCAGGGGGTGGGAACGAGCAGTACTTC. This chain connects TRBV28 to TRBJ2-7, with 7 nucleotides matching TRBD1. Germline trimming cut 4 bases from V and 5 bases from J; bases unmatched to any gene: 8. The CDR3 consists of 14 residues. CDR1 is MDHEN and CDR2 is SYDVKM in the germline V gene.

Details on this clonotype: At one end the junction does not follow the germline gene, possibly because of a read error. This rearrangement joins TRBV6-2 or TRBV6-3 to TRBJ1-2, with 7 bases matching TRBD1. Germline V CDR1 and CDR2: MNHEY, SVGEGT. This CDR3 is built from 13 residues. The CDR3 coding sequence is TGTGCCAACAGTGGCCCCAACAGGGGCGGCTACACCTTC. It is translated as CANSGPNRGGYTF.